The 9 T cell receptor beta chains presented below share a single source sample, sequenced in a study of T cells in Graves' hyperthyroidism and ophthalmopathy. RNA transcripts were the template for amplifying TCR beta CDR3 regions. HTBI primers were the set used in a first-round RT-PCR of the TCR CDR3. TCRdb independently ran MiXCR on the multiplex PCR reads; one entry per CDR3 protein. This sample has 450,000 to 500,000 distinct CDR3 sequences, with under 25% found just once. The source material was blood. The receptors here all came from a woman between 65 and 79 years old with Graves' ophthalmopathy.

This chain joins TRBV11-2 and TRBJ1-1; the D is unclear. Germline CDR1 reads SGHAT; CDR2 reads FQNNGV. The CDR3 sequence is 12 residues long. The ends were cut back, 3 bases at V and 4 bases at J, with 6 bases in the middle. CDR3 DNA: TGTGCCAGCAGCTTGAGACCCACTGAAGCTTTCTTT. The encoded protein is CASSLRPTEAFF. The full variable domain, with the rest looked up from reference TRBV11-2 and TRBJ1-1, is EAGVAQSPRYKIIEKRQSVAFWCNPISGHATLYWYQQILGQGPKLLIQFQNNGVVDDSQLPKDRFSAERLKGVDSTLKIQPAKLEDSAVYLCASSLRPTEAFFGQGTRLTVV.

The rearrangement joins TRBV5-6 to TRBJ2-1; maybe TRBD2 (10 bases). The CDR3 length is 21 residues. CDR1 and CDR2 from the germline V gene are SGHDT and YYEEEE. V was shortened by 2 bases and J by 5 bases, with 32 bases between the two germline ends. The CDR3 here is CASSFYRGTGTSESRDNEQFF. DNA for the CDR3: TGTGCCAGCAGCTTTTACCGAGGGACAGGGACTAGCGAGAGCCGTGACAATGAGCAGTTCTTC.

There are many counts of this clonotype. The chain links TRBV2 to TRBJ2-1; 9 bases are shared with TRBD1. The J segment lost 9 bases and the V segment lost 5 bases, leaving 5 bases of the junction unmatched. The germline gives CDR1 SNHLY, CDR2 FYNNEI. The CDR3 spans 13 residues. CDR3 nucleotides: TGTGCCAGCAGTAAGGACAGGGGAATTGAGCAGTTCTTC. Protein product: CASSKDRGIEQFF.

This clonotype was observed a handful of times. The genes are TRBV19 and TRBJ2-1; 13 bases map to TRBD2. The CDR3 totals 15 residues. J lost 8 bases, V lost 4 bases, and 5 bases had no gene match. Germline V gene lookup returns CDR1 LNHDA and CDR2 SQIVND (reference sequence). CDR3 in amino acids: CASSTNGLAGDEQFF. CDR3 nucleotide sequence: TGTGCCAGTAGTACGAATGGACTAGCGGGAGATGAGCAGTTCTTC.

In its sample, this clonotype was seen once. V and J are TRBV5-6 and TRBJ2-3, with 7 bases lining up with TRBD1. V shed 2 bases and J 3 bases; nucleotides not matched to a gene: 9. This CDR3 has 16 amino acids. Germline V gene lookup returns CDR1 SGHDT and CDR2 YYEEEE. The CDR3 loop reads CASSLDRAGGTDTQYF. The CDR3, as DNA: TGTGCCAGCAGCTTAGACAGGGCAGGTGGTACAGATACGCAGTATTTT.

The CDR3 coding sequence is TGTGCCAGCAGTTCCGGCGGGGTAGCCCAAGAGACCCAGTACTTC. Amino acids: CASSSGGVAQETQYF. V gene TRBV28 combines with J gene TRBJ2-5; the D gene is possibly TRBD2 (6 bases). Per the germline V gene, CDR1 is MDHEN and CDR2 is SYDVKM. V was trimmed by 4 bases and J by 1 base, leaving 13 bases between them. The CDR3 contains 15 residues.

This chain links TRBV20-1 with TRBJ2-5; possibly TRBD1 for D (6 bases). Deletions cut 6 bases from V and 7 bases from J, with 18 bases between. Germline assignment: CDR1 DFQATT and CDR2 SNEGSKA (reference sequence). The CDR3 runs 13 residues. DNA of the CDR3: TGCAGTGCCAGGGGTAGGGTAGGCGGGACCCAGTACTTC. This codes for CSARGRVGGTQYF.

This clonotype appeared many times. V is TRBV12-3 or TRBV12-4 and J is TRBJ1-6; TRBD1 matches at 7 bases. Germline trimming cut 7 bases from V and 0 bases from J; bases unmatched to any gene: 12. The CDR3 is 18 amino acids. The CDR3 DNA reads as TGTGCCAGCAAGAATGACAGGGACCCGAGCTCCTATAATTCACCCCTCCACTTT. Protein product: CASKNDRDPSSYNSPLHF.

CDR3 residues: CASSLYTYEQFF. CDR3 coding DNA: TGCGCCAGCAGCTTGTACACCTACGAGCAGTTCTTC. The chain uses TRBV5-1 and TRBJ2-1; D gene uncertain. V was pared by 1 base and J by 10 bases, with 9 bases between. The CDR3 loop spans 12 amino acids. Germline V lookup: CDR1 SGHRS, CDR2 YFSETQ.